The clone carrying this T cell receptor (beta chain) was counted many times. The data stem from a study of patients and donors after allogeneic stem cell transplantation. The germline V gene has CDR1 SQVTM and CDR2 ANQGSEA. The V gene lost 8 bases and the J gene lost 3 bases, with 7 bases spanning the gap. The CDR3 spans 10 residues. Via MiXCR, TCRdb re-called the RT-PCR reads, giving one row per CDR3 protein. The sample lists fewer than 60,000 distinct CDR3 sequences; more than 10% were seen once. The TCR originated in a human donor who was either an allogeneic HSCT recipient or a stem cell or donor lymphocyte infusion donor (not recorded which). It is not recorded whose cells these are; they may come from a transplant donor. The V and J genes are TRBV29-1 and TRBJ1-1, with D unclear. Source material: blood, either unsorted or a sorted T cell fraction (not recorded which). The CDR3 spells CSLGDTEAFF. For the CDR3, the DNA is TGCAGCCTCGGTGACACTGAAGCTTTCTTT.